These 6 T cell receptor beta chains came from one sample sequenced in a study of blood T cell repertoires in COVID-19. Assay used: immunoSEQ multiplex PCR; TCRdb lists only in-frame clones, some missing. The table records some 130,000 clones, roughly four fifths of them present only once. Sequencing input: peripheral blood. All receptors come from a man between 35 and 55 years old with active or convalescent COVID-19.

This chain links TRBV19 with TRBJ2-2; D not resolved. The CDR3 consists of 13 residues. Trimming stripped 0 bases from V and 7 bases from J, with 6 bases between. Germline assignment: CDR1 LNHDA and CDR2 SQIVND (reference sequence). CDR3 region: CASSIDTGGELFF. CDR3 nucleotides: TGTGCCAGTAGTATAGATACCGGCGGGGAGCTGTTTTTT. Variable domain in full (rest from reference TRBV19 and TRBJ2-2): DGGITQSPKYLFRKEGQNVTLSCEQNLNHDAMYWYRQDPGQGLRLIYYSQIVNDFQKGDIAEGYSVSREKKESFPLTVTSAQKNPTAFYLCASSIDTGGELFFGEGSRLTVL.

This chain links TRBV2 with TRBJ2-3; TRBD2 matches 7 bases. Germline CDR1 reads SNHLY; CDR2 reads FYNNEI. V shed 6 bases and J 1 base; nucleotides not matched to a gene: 4. This CDR3 has 14 amino acids. In DNA, the CDR3 is TGTGCCAGCAGCCTCGCGGGGGGCACAGATACGCAGTATTTT. It specifies CASSLAGGTDTQYF.

This chain connects TRBV9 to TRBJ2-3; 8 bases map to TRBD1. The germline CDR1 and CDR2 sequences are SGDLS and YYNGEE. CDR3 length equals 16 residues. Losses at the gene ends were 3 bases for V and 2 bases for J; bases not matched to a gene: 8. CDR3 residues: CASSATTGVPTDTQYF. DNA of the CDR3: TGTGCCAGCAGCGCCACGACAGGGGTCCCCACAGATACGCAGTATTTT.

This sequence joins TRBV7-2 and TRBJ1-3; 8 nucleotides line up with TRBD1. This CDR3 is 15 amino acids long. Per germline, CDR1 SGHTA and CDR2 FQGNSA. Losses at the gene ends were 7 bases for V and 5 bases for J; bases not matched to a gene: 10. The CDR3, as DNA: TGTGCCAGCACAAAAATCGGACAGGGAAGAAACACCATATATTTT. Encoded protein: CASTKIGQGRNTIYF.

V is TRBV6-2 or TRBV6-3 and J is TRBJ1-2; 9 bases agree with TRBD1. CDR3 length: 16 amino acids. Trimming at V came to 1 base and at J to 4 bases, leaving 7 bases not matched to a gene. CDR1 MNHEY and CDR2 SVGEGT come from the germline V gene. CDR3 in DNA: TGTGCCAGCAGTTACTTCCCGGGACAGGGAGTCTATGGCTACACCTTC. This encodes CASSYFPGQGVYGYTF.

The chain carries TRBV5-6 and TRBJ1-1; the D gene is possibly TRBD1 (5 bases). Germline CDR1 reads SGHDT; CDR2 reads YYEEEE. This CDR3 contains 13 residues. V lost 3 bases, J lost 1 base, and 7 bases lay in between. CDR3 amino acids: CASSWTSNTEAFF. CDR3 nucleotides: TGTGCCAGCAGCTGGACATCGAACACTGAAGCTTTCTTT.